One sample yielded the 24 T cell receptor beta chains listed below, sequenced in a study of T cell responses to AZD1222 COVID-19 vaccine. Clones were sequenced by immunoSEQ multiplex PCR, and TCRdb holds only the in-frame ones, with some missing. The table lists roughly 120,000 clones, 94% of them singletons. Material: peripheral blood, obtained 28 days after the second AZD1222 dose. These receptors originate from an adult who received the AZD1222 COVID-19 vaccine.

The V and J genes are TRBV5-1 and TRBJ2-7; D gene uncertain. Trimming removed 4 bases from V and 5 bases from J, with 7 bases in between. CDR3 length: 11 residues. Germline-derived CDR1 and CDR2 are SGHRS and YFSETQ. The CDR3 spells CASSTDHEQYF. CDR3 bases: TGCGCCAGCAGCACTGACCACGAGCAGTACTTC. Full variable domain (missing parts from reference TRBV5-1 and TRBJ2-7): KAGVTQTPRYLIKTRGQQVTLSCSPISGHRSVSWYQQTPGQGLQFLFEYFSETQRNKGNFPGRFSGRQFSNSRSEMNVSTLELGDSALYLCASSTDHEQYFGPGTRLTVT.

This chain uses TRBV10-3 with TRBJ1-1, with D perhaps matching TRBD1 (6 bases). This CDR3 spans 13 amino acids. The V gene lost 6 bases and the J gene lost 4 bases, with 12 bases spanning the gap. Germline V gives CDR1 ENHRY, CDR2 SYGVKD. The CDR3 DNA reads as TGTGCCATCAGGTACAGGGATGCCACTGAAGCTTTCTTT. This encodes CAIRYRDATEAFF.

The chain joins TRBV28 to TRBJ2-1; 9 nucleotides match TRBD1. V was pared by 7 bases and J by 8 bases, with 9 bases of the junction left unmatched. The CDR3 runs 14 residues. CDR1 is MDHEN and CDR2 is SYDVKM in the germline V gene. The CDR3 coding sequence is TGTGCCAGCACCCGGGACAGGGTAAGGCATGAGCAGTTCTTC. Translating gives CASTRDRVRHEQFF. Full variable domain (remainder filled in from reference TRBV28 and TRBJ2-1): DVKVTQSSRYLVKRTGEKVFLECVQDMDHENMFWYRQDPGLGLRLIYFSYDVKMKEKGDIPEGYSVSREKKERFSLILESASTNQTSMYLCASTRDRVRHEQFFGPGTRLTVL.

Comment on this clone: In the same sample, other DNA sequences code for this CDR3. This chain joins TRBV5-1 and TRBJ1-1, with TRBD1 identical over 11 bases. This CDR3 is 13 amino acids long. Trimming cost V 4 bases and J 4 bases; bases outside gene matches: 0. Germline loops: CDR1 SGHRS, CDR2 YFSETQ. CDR3 residues: CASSGTGGTEAFF. The CDR3 DNA sequence: TGCGCCAGCAGCGGGACAGGGGGCACTGAAGCTTTCTTT.

V gene TRBV27 combines with J gene TRBJ1-1, with 9 bases fitting TRBD1. With 4 bases clipped from V and 3 bases from J, the junction kept 0 bases outside the gene matches. The CDR3 consists of 13 residues. CDR1 is MNHEY and CDR2 is SMNVEV in the germline V gene (reference sequence). CDR3 protein: CASSWTGDTEAFF. In DNA form, the CDR3 reads TGTGCCAGCAGTTGGACAGGGGACACTGAAGCTTTCTTT.

V is TRBV5-1 and J is TRBJ2-1; 7 bases map to TRBD1. The germline gives CDR1 SGHRS, CDR2 YFSETQ. This CDR3 has 16 amino acids. With 1 base clipped from V and 4 bases from J, the junction kept 8 bases outside the gene matches. CDR3 DNA: TGCGCCAGCAGCTTGTCTCGGGACAGTGCATACAATGAGCAGTTCTTC. It yields the protein CASSLSRDSAYNEQFF.

This rearrangement joins TRBV6-5 to TRBJ2-1; 11 nucleotides agree with TRBD2. Trimming at V came to 6 bases and at J to 5 bases, leaving 3 bases not matched to a gene. Germline V lookup: CDR1 MNHEY, CDR2 SVGAGI. This CDR3 region has 14 residues. The DNA for the CDR3 is TGTGCCAGCAGGGCGGGACTAGCGGACAATGAGCAGTTCTTC. Amino acids: CASRAGLADNEQFF.

The chain uses TRBV19 and TRBJ1-4; no clear D gene. The CDR3 has 12 amino acids. The V gene's germline CDR1 is LNHDA and CDR2 SQIVND (reference sequence). Deletions cut 6 bases from V and 4 bases from J, with 6 bases between. CDR3 amino acids: CASRRINEKLFF. CDR3 DNA: TGTGCCAGTAGGAGGATTAATGAAAAACTGTTTTTT.

The chain is built from TRBV10-2 and TRBJ1-4; 10 nucleotides match TRBD1. V lost 8 bases and J lost 2; bases outside the gene matches: 8. Germline V gene lookup returns CDR1 WSHSY and CDR2 SAAADI. CDR3 length equals 16 residues. The CDR3 nucleotides are TGCGCCAGCCGCAAGGGACAGGGGAATACTAATGAAAAACTGTTTTTT. It encodes CASRKGQGNTNEKLFF.

V is TRBV3-1 (or the pseudogene TRBV3-2) and J is TRBJ2-7, with TRBD2 as a possible D gene (6 bases). The CDR3 has 14 amino acids. The ends were cut back, 4 bases at V and 1 base at J, with 11 bases in the middle. Germline V gene data show CDR1 as LGHDT and CDR2 as YNNKEL (reference sequence). CDR3 sequence reads: CASSLGTGSYEQYF. DNA for the CDR3: TGTGCCAGCAGCCTAGGGACTGGTTCCTACGAGCAGTACTTC.

This clone showed up just once. One junction end disagrees with the germline gene, perhaps due to a read error. The chain uses TRBV6-1 and TRBJ1-3; D gene uncertain. This CDR3 contains 11 residues. Germline V CDR1 and CDR2: MNHNS, SASEGT. The CDR3 reads CASSDGDPLRF. CDR3 bases: TGTGCCAGCAGTGACGGGGATCCGCTACGGTTT.

V is TRBV6-5 and J is TRBJ1-1, with TRBD1 identical over 7 bases. The CDR3 consists of 13 residues. V shed 5 bases and J 4 bases; nucleotides not matched to a gene: 4. From germline, CDR1 is MNHEY and CDR2 SVGAGI. CDR3 nucleotide sequence: TGTGCCAGCAGTCCGACAGGGTTCACTGAAGCTTTCTTT. Its protein is CASSPTGFTEAFF.

The V call is TRBV19, the J call TRBJ2-7; 11 bases match TRBD1. J was trimmed by 2 bases and V by 4 bases; bases with no gene match: 4. The CDR3 covers 15 residues. From germline, CDR1 is LNHDA and CDR2 SQIVND (reference sequence). CDR3 amino acids: CASSSGTGGTYEQYF. As DNA, the CDR3 is TGTGCCAGTAGTAGCGGGACAGGGGGTACCTACGAGCAGTACTTC.

The chain recombines TRBV5-8 with TRBJ2-2, with a tentative D call TRBD1 (5 bases). The CDR3 loop spans 18 amino acids. Between the trimmed V and J ends, which lost 4 bases and 1 base, there was a span of 20 bases. CDR1 and CDR2 (germline): SGHTS, YDEGEE. The CDR3 loop is CASSPSPSDSLNTGELFF. The CDR3 DNA is TGTGCCAGCAGCCCCTCACCATCAGACAGTTTGAACACCGGGGAGCTGTTTTTT.

The chain combines TRBV18 with TRBJ1-1, with a weak D call TRBD1 (6 bases). V was cut by 5 bases and J by 7 bases, with 14 bases left in between. CDR3 size: 13 residues. Germline values: CDR1 KGHSH, CDR2 LQKENI. CDR3 sequence (DNA): TGTGCCAGCTCATTGGGGGCAGGAATTGAAGCTTTCTTT. Its protein product is CASSLGAGIEAFF. Full variable domain (remainder filled in from reference TRBV18 and TRBJ1-1): NAGVMQNPRHLVRRRGQEARLRCSPMKGHSHVYWYRQLPEEGLKFMVYLQKENIIDESGMPKERFSAEFPKEGPSILRIQQVVRGDSAAYFCASSLGAGIEAFFGQGTRLTVV.

V usage is TRBV18 and J usage is TRBJ2-3, with D perhaps TRBD1 or TRBD2 (5 bases each). Germline V gene sequence: CDR1 KGHSH, CDR2 LQKENI. The V end lost 3 bases, the J end lost 3 bases, and 13 bases lay between the germline ends. The CDR3 extends over 15 amino acids. The CDR3 nucleotides read TGTGCCAGCTCACCCCCGGGGCAGAGGACAGATACGCAGTATTTT. Translated: CASSPPGQRTDTQYF. Together with reference TRBV18 and TRBJ2-3, the CDR3 gives the full variable domain: NAGVMQNPRHLVRRRGQEARLRCSPMKGHSHVYWYRQLPEEGLKFMVYLQKENIIDESGMPKERFSAEFPKEGPSILRIQQVVRGDSAAYFCASSPPGQRTDTQYFGPGTRLTVL.

The rearrangement links TRBV6-6 to TRBJ1-1, with TRBD1 matching over 7 bases. This CDR3 is built from 14 residues. The V and J ends lost 5 bases and 1 base, in that order; junction bases with no gene match: 4. Germline values: CDR1 MNHNY, CDR2 SVGAGI (reference sequence). The chain's CDR3 is CASSPTGRNTEAFF. DNA of the CDR3: TGTGCCAGCAGTCCGACAGGGAGGAACACTGAAGCTTTCTTT.

This clone came up a few times. The chain has TRBV7-9 and TRBJ1-5, with 7 positions matching TRBD1. V shed 5 bases, J shed 3 bases, and the junction held 7 bases outside the gene matches. The V gene's germline CDR1 is SEHNR and CDR2 FQNEAQ (reference sequence). The CDR3 runs 15 residues. The CDR3: CASSELGGANQPQHF. CDR3 sequence (DNA): TGTGCCAGCAGCGAACTAGGGGGCGCCAATCAGCCCCAGCATTTT.

This chain links TRBV12-3 or TRBV12-4 with TRBJ1-1; D is unresolved. V lost 4 bases to trimming and J lost 5 bases, with 5 bases between them. The CDR3 sequence is 11 residues long. DNA for the CDR3: TGTGCCAGCAGTTCTGGGACTGAAGCTTTCTTT. Translating gives CASSSGTEAFF.

The chain links TRBV5-4 to TRBJ2-6; D is undetermined. The CDR3 is 16 residues long. Between the trimmed V and J ends, which lost 5 bases and 0 bases, there was a span of 12 bases. Germline V gene data show CDR1 as SGHNT and CDR2 as YYREEE (reference sequence). CDR3 sequence: CASRRTVTSGANVLTF. CDR3 nucleotides: TGTGCCAGCAGACGGACGGTAACCTCTGGGGCCAACGTCCTGACTTTC.

The chain carries TRBV6-5 and TRBJ1-2, with 9 bases identical to TRBD1. V shed 6 bases, J shed 6 bases, and the junction held 8 bases outside the gene matches. The CDR3 covers 14 residues. Germline V gives CDR1 MNHEY, CDR2 SVGAGI. The CDR3 loop reads CASRGTGPRNGYTF. Here the CDR3 DNA reads TGTGCCAGCAGGGGGACAGGGCCCAGGAATGGCTACACCTTC.

CDR3 region: CSVRRDGGSEAFF. Written as DNA, the CDR3 is TGCAGCGTGCGCCGGGACGGGGGGTCTGAAGCTTTCTTT. This rearrangement joins TRBV29-1 to TRBJ1-1, with D possibly being TRBD1 (5 bases). Germline V gives CDR1 SQVTM, CDR2 ANQGSEA. The CDR3 has 13 residues. Trimming left V 6 bases short and J 6 bases short, with 17 bases between.

This clone was seen only once. The V call is TRBV6-1, the J call TRBJ1-2, with D possibly matching TRBD1 (5 bases). The germline V gene encodes CDR1 MNHNS and CDR2 SASEGT. Trimming removed 2 bases at V and 4 bases at J, with 14 bases between. This CDR3 contains 15 residues. In nucleotides, the CDR3 is TGTGCCAGCAGTGAACCCGGGGGAGTCGGCTATGGCTACACCTTC. Amino acid sequence: CASSEPGGVGYGYTF.

The chain has TRBV5-6 and TRBJ2-7; tentatively, D is TRBD2 (6 bases). In germline, CDR1 is SGHDT, CDR2 YYEEEE. Trimming left V 0 bases short and J 3 bases short, with 19 bases between. The length of the CDR3 is 17 residues. CDR3 loop: CASSLAARLGLHYEQYF. The CDR3 DNA sequence: TGTGCCAGCAGCTTGGCCGCCCGTTTGGGACTTCACTACGAGCAGTACTTC.